The sequence of this T cell receptor beta chain was determined in a study of beta chain features in type 1 diabetes. The isolated RNA, all of it, was reverse transcribed, so expressed TCRB transcripts were what got sequenced. The method was immunoSEQ multiplex PCR; TCRdb's version includes in-frame clones alone and lacks a portion of them. The sample lists about 660,000 clones; roughly an eighth were seen once. The V and J ends lost 1 base and 2 bases, in that order; junction bases with no gene match: 4. This CDR3 contains 15 residues. From germline, CDR1 is LNHDA and CDR2 SQIVND (reference sequence). Sampling consisted of one heparinised blood draw per donor, averaging about 116 mL. About this clone itself: Antigen unknown.

Overall study findings and caveats: There was a moderate but significant shortening of TCRB CDR3s in all four CD4+ subsets of Type 1 diabetes patients. Possibly, sequencing cDNA over-represented cells that had high TCR expression levels. Insertion counts at VDJ junctions were lower in type 1 diabetes patients, who also showed more deletions there.

The material sequenced was naive CD4+ T cells from blood. V and J are TRBV19 and TRBJ2-7, with TRBD1 matching over 8 bases. This TCR was sampled from a man aged 18-30 years with type 1 diabetes. The CDR3 DNA reads TGTGCCAGTAGTATAGGACAGGGGCTCGCCTACGAGCAGTACTTC. Protein sequence: CASSIGQGLAYEQYF. Filled out from reference TRBV19 and TRBJ2-7, the complete variable domain reads DGGITQSPKYLFRKEGQNVTLSCEQNLNHDAMYWYRQDPGQGLRLIYYSQIVNDFQKGDIAEGYSVSREKKESFPLTVTSAQKNPTAFYLCASSIGQGLAYEQYFGPGTRLTVT.